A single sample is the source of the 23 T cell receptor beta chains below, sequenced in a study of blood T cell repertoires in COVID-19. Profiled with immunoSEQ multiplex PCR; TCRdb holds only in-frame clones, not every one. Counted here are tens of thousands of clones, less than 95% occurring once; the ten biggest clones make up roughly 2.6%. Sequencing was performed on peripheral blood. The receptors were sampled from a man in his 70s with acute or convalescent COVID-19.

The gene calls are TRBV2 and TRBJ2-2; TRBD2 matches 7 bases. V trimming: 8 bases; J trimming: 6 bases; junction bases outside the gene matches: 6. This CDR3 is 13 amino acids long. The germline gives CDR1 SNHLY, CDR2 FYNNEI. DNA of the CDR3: TGTGCCAGCGGGACCCGGGGGGCCGGGGAGCTGTTTTTT. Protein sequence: CASGTRGAGELFF.

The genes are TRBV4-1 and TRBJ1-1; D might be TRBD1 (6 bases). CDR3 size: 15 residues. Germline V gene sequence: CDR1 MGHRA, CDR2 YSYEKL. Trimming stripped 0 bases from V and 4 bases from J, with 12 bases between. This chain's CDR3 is CASSQDWQGPTEAFF. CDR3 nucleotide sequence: TGCGCCAGCAGCCAAGATTGGCAGGGGCCCACTGAAGCTTTCTTT.

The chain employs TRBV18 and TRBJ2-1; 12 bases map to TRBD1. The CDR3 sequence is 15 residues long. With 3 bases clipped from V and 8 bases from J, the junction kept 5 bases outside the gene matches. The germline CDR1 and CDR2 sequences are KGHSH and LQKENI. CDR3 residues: CASSPRDRGHDEQFF. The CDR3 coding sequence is TGTGCCAGCTCACCCCGGGACAGGGGGCATGATGAGCAGTTCTTC.

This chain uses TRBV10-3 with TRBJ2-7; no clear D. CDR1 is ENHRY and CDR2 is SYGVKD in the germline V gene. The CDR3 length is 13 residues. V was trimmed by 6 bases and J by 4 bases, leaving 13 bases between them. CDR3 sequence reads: CAIRTPAQYEQYF. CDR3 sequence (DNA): TGTGCCATCAGAACCCCCGCCCAGTACGAGCAGTACTTC.

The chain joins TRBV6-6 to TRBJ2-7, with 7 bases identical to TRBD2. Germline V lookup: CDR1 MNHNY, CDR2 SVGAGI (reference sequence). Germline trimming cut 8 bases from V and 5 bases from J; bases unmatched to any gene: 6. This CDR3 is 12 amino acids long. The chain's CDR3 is CASGTSADEQYF. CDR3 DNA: TGTGCCAGCGGAACTAGCGCAGACGAGCAGTACTTC.

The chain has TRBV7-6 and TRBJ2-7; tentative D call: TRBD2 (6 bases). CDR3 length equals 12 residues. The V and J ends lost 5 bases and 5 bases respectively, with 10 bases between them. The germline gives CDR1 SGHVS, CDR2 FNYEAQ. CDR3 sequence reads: CASSNRGNEQYF. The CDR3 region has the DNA TGTGCCAGCAGCAACCGGGGGAACGAGCAGTACTTC.

The CDR3: CASSPARDSLAGGDTQYF. The CDR3 DNA is TGTGCCAGCAGCCCCGCCCGGGACAGCCTAGCGGGGGGGGATACGCAGTATTTT. J is TRBJ2-3 and V is TRBV7-9; TRBD2 matches at 12 bases. The CDR3 contains 18 residues. Germline loops: CDR1 SEHNR, CDR2 FQNEAQ (reference sequence). V dropped 5 bases and J dropped 6; count of bases not matched to a gene: 15. Looking up the rest from reference TRBV7-9 and TRBJ2-3 gives the full variable domain: DTGVSQNPRHKITKRGQNVTFRCDPISEHNRLYWYRQTLGQGPEFLTYFQNEAQLEKSRLLSDRFSAERPKGSFSTLEIQRTEQGDSAMYLCASSPARDSLAGGDTQYFGPGTRLTVL.

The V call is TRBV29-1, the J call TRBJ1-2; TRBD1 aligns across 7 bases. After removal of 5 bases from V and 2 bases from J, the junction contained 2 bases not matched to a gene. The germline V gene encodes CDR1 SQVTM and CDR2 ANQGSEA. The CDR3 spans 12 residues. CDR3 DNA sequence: TGCAGCGTTAAAGGGGGCAACTATGGCTACACCTTC. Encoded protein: CSVKGGNYGYTF.

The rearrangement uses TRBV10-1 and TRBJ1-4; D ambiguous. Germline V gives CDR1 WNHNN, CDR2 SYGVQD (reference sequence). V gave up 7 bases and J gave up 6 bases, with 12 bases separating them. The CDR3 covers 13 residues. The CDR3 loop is CASTLEGDEKLFF. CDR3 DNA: TGCGCCAGCACCTTGGAGGGCGATGAAAAACTGTTTTTT.

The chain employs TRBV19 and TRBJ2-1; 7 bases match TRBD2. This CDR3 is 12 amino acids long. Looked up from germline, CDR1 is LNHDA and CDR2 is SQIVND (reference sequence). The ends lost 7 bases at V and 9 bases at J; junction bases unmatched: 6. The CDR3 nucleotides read TGTGCCAGTACCCGGAAGCGGGGTGAGCAGTTCTTC. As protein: CASTRKRGEQFF.

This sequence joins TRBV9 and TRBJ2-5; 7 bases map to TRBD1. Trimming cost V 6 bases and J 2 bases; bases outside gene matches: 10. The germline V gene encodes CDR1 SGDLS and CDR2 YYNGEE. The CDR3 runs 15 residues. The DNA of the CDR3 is TGTGCCAGCAACGTGGTGGGGACAGCACAAGAGACCCAGTACTTC. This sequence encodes CASNVVGTAQETQYF.

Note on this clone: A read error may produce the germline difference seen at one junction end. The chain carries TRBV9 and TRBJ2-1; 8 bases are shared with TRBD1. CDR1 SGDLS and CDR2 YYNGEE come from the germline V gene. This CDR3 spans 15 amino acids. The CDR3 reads CASSAAGGSDNEQFF. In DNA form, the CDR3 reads TGTGCCAGCAGCGCCGCAGGGGGCTCCGACAATGAGCAGTTCTTC.

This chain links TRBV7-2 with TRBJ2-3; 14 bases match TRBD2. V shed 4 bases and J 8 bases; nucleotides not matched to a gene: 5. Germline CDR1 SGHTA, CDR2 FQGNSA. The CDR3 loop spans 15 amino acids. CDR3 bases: TGTGCCAGCAGCTACGGACTAGCGGGGGGAGGTACGCAGTATTTT. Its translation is CASSYGLAGGGTQYF.

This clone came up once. The CDR3 coding sequence is TGCGCCAGCAGTGAGCAGCAGGGCGGCACAGATACGCAGTATTTT. Its translation: CASSEQQGGTDTQYF. The chain employs TRBV10-1 and TRBJ2-3; D may be TRBD1 (5 bases). CDR3 length: 15 amino acids. Germline lookup yields CDR1 WNHNN and CDR2 SYGVQD (reference sequence). Trimming left V 2 bases short and J 1 base short, with 10 bases between.

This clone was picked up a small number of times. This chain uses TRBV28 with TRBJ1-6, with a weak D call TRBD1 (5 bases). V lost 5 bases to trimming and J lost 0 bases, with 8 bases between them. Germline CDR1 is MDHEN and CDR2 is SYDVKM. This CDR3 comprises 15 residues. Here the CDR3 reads CASSGHNSYNSPLHF. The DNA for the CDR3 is TGTGCCAGCAGTGGACATAACTCCTATAATTCACCCCTCCACTTT.

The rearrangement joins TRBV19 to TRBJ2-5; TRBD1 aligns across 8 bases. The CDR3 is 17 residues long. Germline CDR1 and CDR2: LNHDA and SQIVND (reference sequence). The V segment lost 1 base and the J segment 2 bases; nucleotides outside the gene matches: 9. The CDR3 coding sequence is TGTGCCAGTAGTATAGGAGTGGCAGGGGGCAAACAAGAGACCCAGTACTTC. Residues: CASSIGVAGGKQETQYF.

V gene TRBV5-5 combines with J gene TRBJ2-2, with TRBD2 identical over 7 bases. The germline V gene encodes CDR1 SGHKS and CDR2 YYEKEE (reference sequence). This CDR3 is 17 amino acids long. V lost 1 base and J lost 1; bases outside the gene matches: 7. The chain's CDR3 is CASSLSSGTKNTGELFF. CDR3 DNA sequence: TGTGCCAGCAGCTTGTCAAGCGGGACTAAGAACACCGGGGAGCTGTTTTTT.

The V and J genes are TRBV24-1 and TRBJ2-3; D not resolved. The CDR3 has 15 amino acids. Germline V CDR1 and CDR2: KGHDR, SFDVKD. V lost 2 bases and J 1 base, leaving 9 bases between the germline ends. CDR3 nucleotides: TGTGCCACCAGTGATTGGCAGATGGGCACAGATACGCAGTATTTT. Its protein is CATSDWQMGTDTQYF.

The CDR3 bases are TGTGCCAGCAGTGGGACAGGTAAAGTGCAGCCCCAGCATTTT. This translates into CASSGTGKVQPQHF. V gene TRBV2 combines with J gene TRBJ1-5; 7 nucleotides match TRBD1. There are 14 residues in the CDR3. Germline V gene sequence: CDR1 SNHLY, CDR2 FYNNEI. With 4 bases clipped from V and 7 bases from J, the junction kept 7 bases outside the gene matches.

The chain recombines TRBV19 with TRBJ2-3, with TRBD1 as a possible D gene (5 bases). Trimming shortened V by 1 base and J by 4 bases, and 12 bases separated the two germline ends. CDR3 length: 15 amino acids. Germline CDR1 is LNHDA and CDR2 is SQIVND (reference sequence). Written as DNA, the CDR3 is TGTGCCAGTAGTATAGGTGGTCAGGGCCCAGATACGCAGTATTTT. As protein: CASSIGGQGPDTQYF.

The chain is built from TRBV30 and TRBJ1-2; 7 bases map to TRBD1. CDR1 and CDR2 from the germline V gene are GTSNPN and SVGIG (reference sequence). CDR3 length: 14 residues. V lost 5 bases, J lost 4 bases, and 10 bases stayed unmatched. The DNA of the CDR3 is TGTGCCTGGCACCGGGGCTCAGGGGGCTATGGCTACACCTTC. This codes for CAWHRGSGGYGYTF. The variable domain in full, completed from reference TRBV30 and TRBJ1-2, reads SQTIHQWPATLVQPVGSPLSLECTVEGTSNPNLYWYRQAAGRGLQLLFYSVGIGQISSEVPQNLSASRPQDRQFILSSKKLLLSDSGFYLCAWHRGSGGYGYTFGSGTRLTVV.

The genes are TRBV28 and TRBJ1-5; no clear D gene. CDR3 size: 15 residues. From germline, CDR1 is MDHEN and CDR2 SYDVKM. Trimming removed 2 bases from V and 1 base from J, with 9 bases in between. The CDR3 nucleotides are TGTGCCAGCAGTTTACTCCGAGTCAGCAATCAGCCCCAGCATTTT. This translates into CASSLLRVSNQPQHF.

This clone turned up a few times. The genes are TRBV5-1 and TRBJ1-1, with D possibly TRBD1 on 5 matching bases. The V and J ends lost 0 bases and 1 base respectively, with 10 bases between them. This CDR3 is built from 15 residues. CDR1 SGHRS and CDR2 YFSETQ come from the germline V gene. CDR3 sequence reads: CASSLGPGGNTEAFF. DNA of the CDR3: TGCGCCAGCAGCTTGGGACCCGGGGGGAACACTGAAGCTTTCTTT.